The 23 T cell receptor beta chains in this list originate from one sample, sequenced in a study of blood T cell repertoires in COVID-19. The method was immunoSEQ multiplex PCR; TCRdb's version includes in-frame clones alone and lacks a portion of them. Of roughly 100,000 clones listed, approximately 86% are singletons. Sample: peripheral blood. The origin of the receptors is a woman aged 45-59 years with COVID-19, enrolled during active disease.

The chain links TRBV19 to TRBJ2-2, with a tentative D call TRBD1 (6 bases). Trimming removed 0 bases from V and 5 bases from J, with 10 bases in between. This CDR3 is built from 15 residues. Germline V gene lookup returns CDR1 LNHDA and CDR2 SQIVND (reference sequence). The CDR3 spells CASSIDTGLTGELFF. In DNA, the CDR3 is TGTGCCAGTAGTATAGACACAGGGCTAACCGGGGAGCTGTTTTTT.

The rearrangement links TRBV5-4 to TRBJ1-4; tentative D call: TRBD1 (5 bases). CDR1 and CDR2 from the germline V gene are SGHNT and YYREEE (reference sequence). CDR3 length: 14 residues. V was pared by 3 bases and J by 4 bases, with 10 bases between. CDR3 sequence reads: CASSSGLYNEKLFF. The CDR3 DNA reads TGTGCCAGCAGCTCGGGACTCTATAATGAAAAACTGTTTTTT.

V usage is TRBV6-1 and J usage is TRBJ2-7; 10 bases line up with TRBD1. The germline gives CDR1 MNHNS, CDR2 SASEGT. The ends lost 4 bases at V and 1 base at J; junction bases unmatched: 13. The CDR3 has 18 residues. This CDR3 is CASSGSGTGALFSYEQYF. In DNA, the CDR3 is TGTGCCAGCAGTGGCTCCGGGACAGGGGCCTTATTTTCCTACGAGCAGTACTTC.

The rearrangement joins TRBV21-1 to TRBJ2-7; TRBD1, the table's D call, lacks a check against the DNA. TRBV21-1 represents a pseudogene. The CDR3 length is 15 residues. CDR3 bases: TGTGCCAGCAGCACCAGGACAGGGGGTTCCTACGAGCAGTACTTC. It is translated as CASSTRTGGSYEQYF.

The V gene is TRBV7-3, the J gene TRBJ2-3, with TRBD2 identical over 10 bases. The germline V gene has CDR1 SGHTA and CDR2 FQGTGA. This CDR3 is 16 amino acids long. Trimming at V came to 4 bases and at J to 2 bases, leaving 6 bases not matched to a gene. CDR3 DNA: TGTGCCAGCAGCTCTAGCGGGGGAGAACTCACAGATACGCAGTATTTT. Its protein product is CASSSSGGELTDTQYF. Full variable domain (missing parts from reference TRBV7-3 and TRBJ2-3): GAGVSQTPSNKVTEKGKYVELRCDPISGHTALYWYRQSLGQGPEFLIYFQGTGAADDSGLPNDRFFAVRPEGSVSTLKIQRTERGDSAVYLCASSSSGGELTDTQYFGPGTRLTVL.

This clone was recorded a few times. The chain joins TRBV2 to TRBJ1-5, with D possibly matching TRBD1 (5 bases). Trimming cost V 4 bases and J 7 bases, with 14 bases left between them. This CDR3 comprises 14 residues. Per the germline V gene, CDR1 is SNHLY and CDR2 is FYNNEI. CDR3 bases: TGTGCCAGCAGTGGCGGGACCTTGGGCCAGCCCCAGCATTTT. This encodes CASSGGTLGQPQHF.

This clone was counted a few times. The V call is TRBV30, the J call TRBJ1-1; D is undetermined. V was shortened by 3 bases and J by 2 bases, with 13 bases between the two germline ends. The CDR3 has 14 residues. Germline CDR1 is GTSNPN and CDR2 is SVGIG (reference sequence). The CDR3 is CAWRAHLVNTEAFF. The CDR3, as DNA: TGTGCCTGGAGGGCTCACCTAGTAAACACTGAAGCTTTCTTT.

CDR3 region: CASSPRPEHYGYTF. The DNA for the CDR3 is TGTGCCAGCTCACCACGGCCAGAACACTATGGCTACACCTTC. The chain joins TRBV18 to TRBJ1-2; D not resolved. The V gene's germline CDR1 is KGHSH and CDR2 LQKENI. Between the trimmed V and J ends, which lost 1 base and 3 bases, there was a span of 9 bases. The CDR3 loop spans 14 amino acids.

The V gene is TRBV5-1, the J gene TRBJ2-2; 8 bases fit TRBD1. Germline assignment: CDR1 SGHRS and CDR2 YFSETQ. The CDR3 totals 16 residues. J lost 1 base, V lost 3 bases, and 5 bases had no gene match. CDR3 sequence reads: CASSSAGTGNTGELFF. CDR3 coding DNA: TGCGCCAGCAGCTCCGCCGGGACAGGGAACACCGGGGAGCTGTTTTTT.

V and J are TRBV5-6 and TRBJ2-3; possible D gene TRBD2, 5 bases. The germline V and J ends were trimmed by 4 bases and 4 bases, with 19 bases remaining between them. The CDR3 is 16 residues long. Germline V gives CDR1 SGHDT, CDR2 YYEEEE. CDR3 in amino acids: CASSTLADTGADTQYF. CDR3 DNA: TGTGCCAGCAGCACCCTAGCCGATACCGGGGCAGATACGCAGTATTTT.

The rearrangement joins TRBV18 to TRBJ2-7; TRBD1 matches 12 bases. CDR1 and CDR2 (germline): KGHSH, LQKENI. There are 19 residues in the CDR3. The V segment lost 4 bases and the J segment 5 bases; nucleotides outside the gene matches: 18. The CDR3 reads CASSRVNQPGQGAQNEQYF. The CDR3, as DNA: TGTGCCAGCTCACGCGTGAATCAACCGGGACAGGGGGCTCAAAACGAGCAGTACTTC.

The V gene is TRBV6-5, the J gene TRBJ1-4; TRBD1 might be the D (5 bases). The CDR3 contains 15 residues. Germline assignment: CDR1 MNHEY and CDR2 SVGAGI. V was pared by 6 bases and J by 8 bases, with 19 bases between. CDR3 sequence reads: CASRDTAAGQEKLFF. As DNA, the CDR3 is TGTGCCAGCAGAGACACGGCAGCGGGGCAAGAAAAACTGTTTTTT.

The chain is built from TRBV5-1 and TRBJ2-2, with D possibly being TRBD1 (6 bases). Per germline, CDR1 SGHRS and CDR2 YFSETQ. Trimming removed 4 bases from V and 4 bases from J, with 11 bases in between. CDR3 size: 14 residues. The CDR3: CASSAEGVTGELFF. In nucleotides, the CDR3 is TGCGCCAGCAGCGCTGAGGGGGTCACCGGGGAGCTGTTTTTT. Full variable domain (missing parts from reference TRBV5-1 and TRBJ2-2): KAGVTQTPRYLIKTRGQQVTLSCSPISGHRSVSWYQQTPGQGLQFLFEYFSETQRNKGNFPGRFSGRQFSNSRSEMNVSTLELGDSALYLCASSAEGVTGELFFGEGSRLTVL.

The chain recombines TRBV6-5 with TRBJ2-7; 7 bases agree with TRBD2. The germline V gene has CDR1 MNHEY and CDR2 SVGAGI. The J segment lost 1 base and the V segment lost 2 bases, leaving 5 bases of the junction unmatched. There are 15 residues in the CDR3. The CDR3 nucleotides are TGTGCCAGCAGTTACGGGCAGGGAGGGTCCTACGAGCAGTACTTC. Encoded protein: CASSYGQGGSYEQYF.

The V call is TRBV6-2 or TRBV6-3, the J call TRBJ2-7; D is perhaps TRBD1 (6 bases). Germline V gene data show CDR1 as MNHEY and CDR2 as SVGEGT. Trimming left V 4 bases short and J 0 bases short, with 7 bases between. The CDR3 runs to 13 residues. CDR3 nucleotides: TGTGCCAGCAGTTCGGGACACTCCTACGAGCAGTACTTC. Translated, it gives CASSSGHSYEQYF.

This rearrangement joins TRBV30 to TRBJ2-3, with 7 positions matching TRBD2. Germline loops: CDR1 GTSNPN, CDR2 SVGIG (reference sequence). V dropped 0 bases and J dropped 4; count of bases not matched to a gene: 4. CDR3 length: 14 amino acids. The CDR3 spells CAWSVSGVSDTQYF. The CDR3 nucleotides are TGTGCCTGGAGTGTGAGCGGGGTCTCAGATACGCAGTATTTT.

This chain joins TRBV19 and TRBJ1-5, with D unclear. CDR3 length: 12 amino acids. The germline V gene encodes CDR1 LNHDA and CDR2 SQIVND (reference sequence). Trimming pared 7 bases from V and 4 bases from J, leaving 8 bases between. The CDR3 spells CASKQINQPQHF. The DNA for the CDR3 is TGTGCCAGTAAACAGATAAATCAGCCCCAGCATTTT.

This chain joins TRBV5-6 and TRBJ1-1, with D perhaps TRBD1 (6 bases). Trimming shortened V by 3 bases and J by 5 bases, and 14 bases separated the two germline ends. CDR1 SGHDT and CDR2 YYEEEE come from the germline V gene. There are 14 residues in the CDR3. Here the CDR3 reads CASSSNQGRTEAFF. The CDR3 region has the DNA TGTGCCAGCAGCTCAAACCAGGGGCGAACTGAAGCTTTCTTT.

This clone was found once. The rearrangement joins TRBV10-2 to TRBJ1-1, with 8 positions matching TRBD1. The CDR3 sequence is 14 residues long. The V and J ends lost 6 bases and 4 bases, in that order; junction bases with no gene match: 7. In germline, CDR1 is WSHSY, CDR2 SAAADI. CDR3 DNA: TGCGCCAGCAGACCCCAGGGGGCCGGCACTGAAGCTTTCTTT. Its translation is CASRPQGAGTEAFF.

The chain uses TRBV28 and TRBJ1-2; D is uncertain. The V and J ends lost 4 bases and 5 bases respectively, with 14 bases between them. The CDR3 is 14 amino acids. Per the germline V gene, CDR1 is MDHEN and CDR2 is SYDVKM. The DNA for the CDR3 is TGTGCCAGCAGTTCCTCCCTGGGGAGGTATGGCTACACCTTC. Amino acid sequence: CASSSSLGRYGYTF.

This clone showed up just a few times. CDR3 nucleotide sequence: TGCGCCAGCAGCTTGGAAAGGGGGGGCTTTGGAGAGACCCAGTACTTC. Its translation: CASSLERGGFGETQYF. The genes are TRBV5-1 and TRBJ2-5; maybe TRBD2 (7 bases). This CDR3 has 16 residues. Trimming stripped 0 bases from V and 4 bases from J, with 16 bases between. Germline V CDR1 and CDR2: SGHRS, YFSETQ.

CDR3 in DNA: TGTGCCAGCAGCTTGTCGGGACAGGGGCACGAGCAGTTCTTC. Translated: CASSLSGQGHEQFF. J is TRBJ2-1 and V is TRBV7-9; 10 nucleotides align to TRBD1. Germline V gives CDR1 SEHNR, CDR2 FQNEAQ (reference sequence). The CDR3 totals 14 residues. J lost 10 bases, V lost 3 bases, and 6 bases had no gene match.

The chain joins TRBV2 to TRBJ1-5; D unresolved. Germline V gene data show CDR1 as SNHLY and CDR2 as FYNNEI. The V end lost 6 bases, the J end lost 3 bases, and 12 bases lay between the germline ends. The CDR3 extends over 14 amino acids. The CDR3 bases are TGTGCCAGCAGGGCCACCGTCCTCAATCAGCCCCAGCATTTT. Translation: CASRATVLNQPQHF.